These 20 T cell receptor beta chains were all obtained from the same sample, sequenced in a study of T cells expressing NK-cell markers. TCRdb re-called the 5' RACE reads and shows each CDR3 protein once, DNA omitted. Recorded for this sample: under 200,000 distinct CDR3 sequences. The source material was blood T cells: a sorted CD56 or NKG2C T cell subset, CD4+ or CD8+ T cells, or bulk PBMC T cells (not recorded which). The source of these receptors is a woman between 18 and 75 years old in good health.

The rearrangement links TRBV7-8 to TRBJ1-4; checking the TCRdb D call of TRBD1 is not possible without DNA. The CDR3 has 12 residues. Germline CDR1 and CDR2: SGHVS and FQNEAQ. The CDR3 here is CASSWASEKLFF. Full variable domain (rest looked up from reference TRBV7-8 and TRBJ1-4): GAGVSQSPRYKVAKRGQDVALRCDPISGHVSLFWYQQALGQGPEFLTYFQNEAQLDKSGLPSDRFFAERPEGSVSTLKIQRTQQEDSAVYLCASSWASEKLFFGSGTQLSVL.

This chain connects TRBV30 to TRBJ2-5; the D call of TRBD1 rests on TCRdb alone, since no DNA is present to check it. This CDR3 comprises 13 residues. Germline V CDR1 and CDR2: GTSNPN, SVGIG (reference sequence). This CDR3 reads CAWGTAFQETQYF.

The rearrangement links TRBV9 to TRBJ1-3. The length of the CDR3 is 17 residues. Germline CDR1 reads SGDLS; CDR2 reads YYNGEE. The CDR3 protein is CASSVSTARASGNTIYF.

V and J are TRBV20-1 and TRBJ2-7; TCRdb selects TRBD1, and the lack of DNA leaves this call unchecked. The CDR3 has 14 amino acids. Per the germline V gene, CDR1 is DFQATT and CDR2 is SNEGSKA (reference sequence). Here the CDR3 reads CSAPTPGQHYEQYF.

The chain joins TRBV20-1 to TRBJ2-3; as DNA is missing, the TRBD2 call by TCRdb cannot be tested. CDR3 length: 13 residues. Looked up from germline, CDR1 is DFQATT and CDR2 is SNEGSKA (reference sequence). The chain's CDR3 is CSASYGAADTQYF.

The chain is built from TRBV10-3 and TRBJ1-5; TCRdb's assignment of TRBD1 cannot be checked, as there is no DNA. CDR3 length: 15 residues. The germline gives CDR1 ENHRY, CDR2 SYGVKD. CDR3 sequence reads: CAISEFSGGNQPQHF.

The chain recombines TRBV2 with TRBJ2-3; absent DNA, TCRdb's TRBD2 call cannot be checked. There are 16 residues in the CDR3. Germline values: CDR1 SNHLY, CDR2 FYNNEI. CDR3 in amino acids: CASSRGLAANTDTQYF.

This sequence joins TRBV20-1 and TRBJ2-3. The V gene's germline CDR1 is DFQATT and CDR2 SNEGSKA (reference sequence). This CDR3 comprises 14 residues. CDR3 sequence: CSARADFSTDTQYF.

The CDR3 sequence: CASSSMDGETQYF. The genes are TRBV5-1 and TRBJ2-5. Per the germline V gene, CDR1 is SGHRS and CDR2 is YFSETQ. The CDR3 has 13 amino acids. Filled out from reference TRBV5-1 and TRBJ2-5, the complete variable domain reads KAGVTQTPRYLIKTRGQQVTLSCSPISGHRSVSWYQQTPGQGLQFLFEYFSETQRNKGNFPGRFSGRQFSNSRSEMNVSTLELGDSALYLCASSSMDGETQYFGPGTRLLVL.

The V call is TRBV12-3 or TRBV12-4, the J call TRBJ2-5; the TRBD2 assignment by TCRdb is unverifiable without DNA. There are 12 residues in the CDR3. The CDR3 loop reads CASSKTSGGQRF.

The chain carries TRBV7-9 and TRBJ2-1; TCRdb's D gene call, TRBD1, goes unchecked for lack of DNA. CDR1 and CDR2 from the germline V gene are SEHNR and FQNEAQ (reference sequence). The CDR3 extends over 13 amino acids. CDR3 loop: CASSLTGGVEQFF.

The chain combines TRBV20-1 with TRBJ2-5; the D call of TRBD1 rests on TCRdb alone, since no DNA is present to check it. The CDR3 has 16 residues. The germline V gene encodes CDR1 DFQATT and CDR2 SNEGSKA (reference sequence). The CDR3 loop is CSASPAGQGVGETQYF.

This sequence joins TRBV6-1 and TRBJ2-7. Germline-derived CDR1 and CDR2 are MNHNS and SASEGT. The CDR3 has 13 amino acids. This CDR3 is CASSEVISNEQYF.

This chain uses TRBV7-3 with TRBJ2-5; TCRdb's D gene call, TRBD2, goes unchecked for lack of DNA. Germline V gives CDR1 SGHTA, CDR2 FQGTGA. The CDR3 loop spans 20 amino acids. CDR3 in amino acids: CASSPLLRTSGSWGSETQYF. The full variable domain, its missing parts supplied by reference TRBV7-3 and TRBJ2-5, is GAGVSQTPSNKVTEKGKYVELRCDPISGHTALYWYRQSLGQGPEFLIYFQGTGAADDSGLPNDRFFAVRPEGSVSTLKIQRTERGDSAVYLCASSPLLRTSGSWGSETQYFGPGTRLLVL.

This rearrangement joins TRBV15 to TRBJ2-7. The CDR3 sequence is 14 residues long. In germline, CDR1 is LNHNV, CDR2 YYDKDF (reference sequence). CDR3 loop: CATSRGQNGDEQYF.

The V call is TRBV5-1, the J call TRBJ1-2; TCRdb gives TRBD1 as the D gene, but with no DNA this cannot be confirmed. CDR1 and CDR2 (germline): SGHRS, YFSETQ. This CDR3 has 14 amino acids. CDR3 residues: CASSGGPAGYGYTF.

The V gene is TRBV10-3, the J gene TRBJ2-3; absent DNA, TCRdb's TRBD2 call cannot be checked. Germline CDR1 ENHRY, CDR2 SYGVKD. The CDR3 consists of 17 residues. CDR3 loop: CAISEPGTSGGADTQYF.

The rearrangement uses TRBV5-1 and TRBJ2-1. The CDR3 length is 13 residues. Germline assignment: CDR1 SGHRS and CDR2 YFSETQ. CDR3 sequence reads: CASSQTPSNEQFF.

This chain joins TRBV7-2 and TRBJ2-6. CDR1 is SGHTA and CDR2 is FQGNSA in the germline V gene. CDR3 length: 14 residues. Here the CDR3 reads CASSMRAGANVLTF.

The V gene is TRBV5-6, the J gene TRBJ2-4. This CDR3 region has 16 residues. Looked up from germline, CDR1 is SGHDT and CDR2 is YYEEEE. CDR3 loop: CASSFQLRLAKNIQYF.